The 17 T cell receptor beta chains below were found in one sample sequenced in a study of T cells in Graves' hyperthyroidism and ophthalmopathy. Authors of the study amplified TCR beta CDR3 regions from RNA transcripts. HTBI primers drove first-round RT-PCR of the TCR CDR3. TCRdb reprocessed the multiplex PCR reads via MiXCR and lists one record per CDR3 protein. The table shows some 550,000 distinct CDR3 sequences, with roughly 20% occurring only once. Sample: blood. The receptors were sampled from a man younger than 30 with Graves' hyperthyroidism.

This clonotype was found many times. A much larger clone is a single base away; this may be a read error. The J gene is TRBJ1-5, the V gene TRBV28; D is uncertain. Trimming removed 2 bases from V and 6 bases from J, with 2 bases in between. In germline, CDR1 is MDHEN, CDR2 SYDVKM. The CDR3 has 11 residues. Here the CDR3 reads CASSLSQPQHF. The CDR3 bases are TGTGCCAGCAGTTTAAGTCAGCCCCAGCATTTT. Together with reference TRBV28 and TRBJ1-5, the CDR3 gives the full variable domain: DVKVTQSSRYLVKRTGEKVFLECVQDMDHENMFWYRQDPGLGLRLIYFSYDVKMKEKGDIPEGYSVSREKKERFSLILESASTNQTSMYLCASSLSQPQHFGDGTRLSIL.

This clonotype was seen a few times. Since a much larger clone is just one base distant, this may be a read error. The chain carries TRBV2 and TRBJ1-2; possible D gene TRBD1, 5 bases. CDR1 is SNHLY and CDR2 is FYNNEI in the germline V gene. The CDR3 is 18 amino acids. The CDR3 DNA reads TGTACCAGCAGTGATACACTTCCTAAGACGACAGTACAGTATGGCTACACCTTC. This gives the protein CTSSDTLPKTTVQYGYTF. Full variable domain (outside the CDR3, taken from reference TRBV2 and TRBJ1-2): EPEVTQTPSHQVTQMGQEVILRCVPISNHLYFYWYRQILGQKVEFLVSFYNNEISEKSEIFDDQFSVERPDGSNFTLKIRSTKLEDSAMYFCTSSDTLPKTTVQYGYTFGSGTRLTVV.

This chain uses TRBV3-1 with TRBJ1-2; possible D gene TRBD1, 6 bases. The germline V gene has CDR1 LGHDT and CDR2 YNNKEL (reference sequence). Trimming took off 5 bases at V and 0 bases at J, with 13 bases between the two ends. The length of the CDR3 is 15 residues. CDR3 in amino acids: CASSNRASTNYGYTF. The CDR3 DNA sequence: TGTGCCAGCAGCAACAGGGCGTCGACTAACTATGGCTACACCTTC. Full variable domain (remainder filled in from reference TRBV3-1 and TRBJ1-2): DTAVSQTPKYLVTQMGNDKSIKCEQNLGHDTMYWYKQDSKKFLKIMFSYNNKELIINETVPNRFSPKSPDKAHLNLHINSLELGDSAVYFCASSNRASTNYGYTFGSGTRLTVV.

The chain has TRBV3-1 and TRBJ1-2, with a possible D match to TRBD1 (5 bases). V was pared by 1 base and J by 4 bases, with 13 bases between. Germline loops: CDR1 LGHDT, CDR2 YNNKEL (reference sequence). The CDR3 consists of 15 residues. The CDR3 spells CASSQAFRGGYGYTF. In nucleotides, the CDR3 is TGTGCCAGCAGCCAAGCTTTTCGGGGGGGCTATGGCTACACCTTC. Full variable domain (outside the CDR3, taken from reference TRBV3-1 and TRBJ1-2): DTAVSQTPKYLVTQMGNDKSIKCEQNLGHDTMYWYKQDSKKFLKIMFSYNNKELIINETVPNRFSPKSPDKAHLNLHINSLELGDSAVYFCASSQAFRGGYGYTFGSGTRLTVV.

This clonotype was counted at least ten times. The V gene is TRBV7-9, the J gene TRBJ1-3; unclear D gene. Germline loops: CDR1 SEHNR, CDR2 FQNEAQ (reference sequence). V lost 4 bases to trimming and J lost 5 bases, with 6 bases between them. CDR3 length: 12 amino acids. Here the CDR3 reads CASSSGRNTIYF. DNA of the CDR3: TGTGCCAGCAGCTCTGGACGAAACACCATATATTTT.

This clonotype was seen many times. V gene TRBV12-3 or TRBV12-4 combines with J gene TRBJ2-7, with D tentatively TRBD1 (7 bases). The V end lost 5 bases, the J end lost 4 bases, and 21 bases lay between the germline ends. CDR3 length equals 16 residues. CDR3: CASSPQSQGGYYEQYF. The CDR3, as DNA: TGTGCCAGCAGTCCCCAGTCGCAGGGGGGATATTACGAGCAGTACTTC.

The gene calls are TRBV27 and TRBJ2-5; TRBD1 is a possible D gene (5 bases). V lost 3 bases, J lost 4 bases, and 15 bases lay in between. CDR1 is MNHEY, CDR2 SMNVEV, per germline (reference sequence). The length of the CDR3 is 15 residues. The CDR3 sequence is CASSFWGTTGETQYF. CDR3 DNA: TGTGCCAGCAGTTTCTGGGGCACGACGGGAGAGACCCAGTACTTC.

In its sample, this clonotype was seen a few times. The rearrangement links TRBV10-3 to TRBJ1-1, with D hard to call. The CDR3 runs 15 residues. V was pared by 3 bases and J by 1 base, with 12 bases between. Germline CDR1 and CDR2: ENHRY and SYGVKD. In DNA, the CDR3 is TGTGCCATCAGTGATGGCGGCAGTCGGAACACTGAAGCTTTCTTT. This sequence encodes CAISDGGSRNTEAFF.

The chain couples TRBV27 to TRBJ2-7; 11 bases map to TRBD1. The J segment lost 5 bases and the V segment lost 5 bases, leaving 14 bases of the junction unmatched. The CDR3 extends over 17 amino acids. The V gene's germline CDR1 is MNHEY and CDR2 SMNVEV (reference sequence). The chain's CDR3 is CASSPITMGTGGHEQYF. CDR3 DNA: TGTGCCAGCAGTCCCATCACTATGGGGACAGGGGGACACGAGCAGTACTTC.

This clonotype was seen repeatedly, ten times or more. The J gene is TRBJ1-2, the V gene TRBV2; D is unresolved. V shed 6 bases and J shed 3 bases, with 11 bases lying between them. CDR1 SNHLY and CDR2 FYNNEI come from the germline V gene. The CDR3 consists of 13 residues. This CDR3 is CASRDPGYYGYTF. The CDR3 region has the DNA TGTGCCAGCAGGGACCCCGGCTACTATGGCTACACCTTC.

In this sample, this clonotype turned up many times. This chain links TRBV24-1 with TRBJ1-5, with 8 bases aligning to TRBD1. Germline lookup yields CDR1 KGHDR and CDR2 SFDVKD. There are 15 residues in the CDR3. V shed 4 bases and J 6 bases; nucleotides not matched to a gene: 7. The CDR3 bases are TGTGCCACCAGTGAAGGGGACAGGTGGGGTCAGCCCCAGCATTTT. Encoded protein: CATSEGDRWGQPQHF.

This clonotype was detected ten times or more. The rearrangement uses TRBV6-1 and TRBJ1-1, with D perhaps TRBD1 (5 bases). Germline V gene data show CDR1 as MNHNS and CDR2 as SASEGT. The ends were cut back, 7 bases at V and 2 bases at J, with 14 bases in the middle. The CDR3 spans 14 residues. The CDR3 nucleotides are TGTGCCAGCAACCCCCTGACAGTTAACACTGAAGCTTTCTTT. Translating gives CASNPLTVNTEAFF.

This clonotype was observed at least ten times. J is TRBJ2-7 and V is TRBV27, with TRBD2 matching over 9 bases. The CDR3 sequence is 18 residues long. V dropped 5 bases and J dropped 4; count of bases not matched to a gene: 18. Germline CDR1 and CDR2: MNHEY and SMNVEV (reference sequence). CDR3 sequence reads: CASSPYNRNSGGMYEQYF. CDR3 nucleotides: TGTGCCAGCAGTCCATACAACCGAAATAGCGGGGGAATGTACGAGCAGTACTTC.

The chain carries TRBV6-5 and TRBJ1-2; D perhaps matches TRBD1 (5 bases). This CDR3 region has 14 residues. Germline V gene data show CDR1 as MNHEY and CDR2 as SVGAGI. Trimming removed 0 bases from V and 7 bases from J, with 12 bases in between. As DNA, the CDR3 is TGTGCCAGCAGTTACTCGGGGACTTCAGGTGGCTACACCTTC. Its protein product is CASSYSGTSGGYTF.

This clonotype was picked up a small number of times. The chain links TRBV28 to TRBJ1-1; D possibly corresponds to TRBD1 (6 bases). Per germline, CDR1 MDHEN and CDR2 SYDVKM. The CDR3 covers 15 residues. V was clipped by 3 bases and J by 4 bases, with 15 bases between them. The CDR3 region is CASSFRGGRGTEAFF. DNA of the CDR3: TGTGCCAGCAGTTTTCGGGGGGGGCGGGGCACTGAAGCTTTCTTT.

This clonotype has ten or more counts. The V call is TRBV12-3 or TRBV12-4, the J call TRBJ1-5; possible D gene TRBD1, 5 bases. V lost 7 bases and J 0 bases, leaving 10 bases between the germline ends. The CDR3 sequence is 14 residues long. CDR3 DNA: TGTGCCAGCACCGGGGCCACTAGCAATCAGCCCCAGCATTTT. Protein: CASTGATSNQPQHF.

There are many counts of this clonotype. The genes are TRBV7-9 and TRBJ2-7; 11 bases align to TRBD2. The CDR3 is 15 residues long. Trimming cost V 6 bases and J 7 bases; bases outside gene matches: 11. Germline CDR1 and CDR2: SEHNR and FQNEAQ (reference sequence). DNA for the CDR3: TGTGCCAGCAGTCCATCCGGGACTAGCGGAAGGGAGCAGTACTTC. It codes for CASSPSGTSGREQYF.